This T cell receptor beta chain was identified in a study of shared clonotypes between healthy human individuals. Profiling relied on immunoSEQ multiplex PCR, and the TCRdb table lists in-frame clones only, not all of them. The data hold some 2,000,000 clones, with more than 90% observed a single time. Germline V gene sequence: CDR1 SGHRS, CDR2 YFSETQ. This CDR3 spans 19 amino acids. Trimming left V 0 bases short and J 4 bases short, with 24 bases between. This TCR came from a man younger than 30 in good health. The chain carries TRBV5-1 and TRBJ2-3; a possible D gene is TRBD1 (5 bases). Sequenced input: naive CD4+ T cells sorted from blood. Indicated subset: CD45RA+ positively selected. CDR3 region: CASSLEGRGARLGADTQYF. The CDR3 DNA follows: TGCGCCAGCAGCTTGGAGGGGCGTGGGGCCAGGCTGGGTGCAGATACGCAGTATTTT.